A selection of T cell receptor beta chains follows, all from one sample in a study of molecular identifiers for immune sequencing clone quantification. TCRdb reanalysed the PCR reads using MiXCR and keeps one entry per CDR3 protein. The sample carries 250,000 to 350,000 distinct CDR3 sequences, around 21% recorded once. Input material: naive CD8+ T cells from blood, with Jurkat cell RNA spiked in. These TCRs come from a human donor in good health. Some libraries in this study had Jurkat cell RNA spiked in. The CDR3 runs from the conserved cysteine through the conserved F or W. Each record gives: D gene, clone size, J gene, V gene, CDR3 protein, CDR3 DNA. A D gene is named only where the DNA matches it firmly. Size tells how often a clone was seen (once, few, many) or the class of an expanded clone, and some rows leave it out.

>.|.|TRBJ2-1|TRBV11-3
CASSSIDNEQFF
TGTGCCAGCAGCTCCATCGACAATGAGCAGTTCTTC
>.|many|TRBJ2-2|TRBV4-3
CASSQSTLKQNTGELFF
TGCGCCAGCAGCCAATCGACCCTAAAACAGAACACCGGGGAGCTGTTTTTT
>TRBD2|many|TRBJ2-3|TRBV28
CASSQRLAGFTGGTDTQYF
TGTGCCAGCAGCCAAAGGCTAGCGGGCTTCACCGGGGGGACAGATACGCAGTATTTT
>.|many|TRBJ1-2|TRBV6-2/TRBV6-3
CASGTRLSF
TGTGCCAGCGGGACCCGACTTTCCTTC
>.|few|TRBJ2-3|TRBV15
CATSRAGNTDTQYF
TGTGCCACCAGCAGAGCGGGGAACACAGATACGCAGTATTTT
>TRBD2|many|TRBJ2-1|TRBV5-6
CASSLAGVGYNEQFF
TGTGCCAGCAGCTTAGCGGGAGTGGGGTACAATGAGCAGTTCTTC
>.|many|TRBJ2-4|TRBV27
CASRDRLAKNIQYF
TGTGCCAGCAGGGACAGACTAGCCAAAAACATTCAGTACTTC
>.|.|TRBJ2-1|TRBV11-3
CASSLGQGTGFYEQFF
TGTGCCAGCAGCTTAGGTCAGGGGACGGGTTTCTATGAGCAGTTCTTC
>.|many|TRBJ2-7|TRBV30
CAWSFLLTSEQYF
TGTGCCTGGAGTTTCCTACTCACTAGCGAGCAGTACTTC
>TRBD1|.|TRBJ1-2|TRBV5-1
CASSLEGPGGEGYTF
TGCGCCAGCAGCTTGGAAGGACCAGGGGGCGAAGGCTACACCTTC
>TRBD1|few|TRBJ1-1|TRBV27
CASSRQGTHTEAFF
TGTGCCAGCAGTCGACAGGGTACGCACACTGAAGCTTTCTTT
>.|few|TRBJ2-5|TRBV4-3
CASSQDSTPQETQYF
TGCGCCAGCAGCCAAGATAGTACACCACAAGAGACCCAGTACTTC
>.|few|TRBJ2-5|TRBV20-1
CSARPSGGQETQYF
TGCAGTGCTCGGCCTTCCGGTGGCCAAGAGACCCAGTACTTC
>TRBD1|many|TRBJ1-1|TRBV19
CASRTGTGANTEAFF
TGTGCCAGTAGGACCGGGACAGGGGCGAACACTGAAGCTTTCTTT
>TRBD2|many|TRBJ2-3|TRBV7-6
CASSFLVASRTSGETSTDTQYF
TGTGCCAGCAGCTTTTTAGTCGCGAGCCGGACTAGCGGGGAGACTAGCACAGATACGCAGTATTTT
>.|many|TRBJ1-4|TRBV13
CASSSNEKLFF
TGTGCCAGCAGCTCAAATGAAAAACTGTTTTTT
>TRBD1|many|TRBJ1-1|TRBV6-5
CASNLLSSGTGGTEAFF
TGTGCCAGCAACCTACTATCCTCCGGGACAGGGGGAACTGAAGCTTTCTTT
>.|many|TRBJ2-5|TRBV27
CASSLSGTAGETQYF
TGTGCCAGCAGTTTATCAGGGACCGCGGGGGAGACCCAGTACTTC
>TRBD1|many|TRBJ1-5|TRBV6-2/TRBV6-3
CASSHGHRGYQPQHF
TGTGCCAGCAGCCATGGCCACAGGGGATATCAGCCCCAGCATTTT
>.|few|TRBJ1-2|TRBV4-3
CASSQDSGQGFNYGYTF
.
>.|many|TRBJ1-1|TRBV6-1
CASFRANTEAFF
TGTGCCTCCTTCAGGGCGAACACTGAAGCTTTCTTT
>.|.|TRBJ2-5|TRBV9
CASSGGSNRETQYF
TGTGCCAGCAGCGGCGGGTCTAATCGAGAGACCCAGTACTTC
>.|.|TRBJ2-5|TRBV4-3
CASSQDSSGYETQYF
TGCGCCAGCAGCCAAGATTCTTCAGGGTATGAGACCCAGTACTTC
>.|many|TRBJ2-6|TRBV5-4
CASSPNDGANVLTF
TGTGCCAGCAGCCCGAACGACGGGGCCAACGTCCTGACTTTC
>.|few|TRBJ2-5|TRBV20-1
CSARDSGLWQQEAQYF
TGCAGTGCTAGAGATTCTGGGCTGTGGCAGCAAGAGGCCCAGTACTTC
>TRBD1|few|TRBJ1-5|TRBV19
CASNLGDRGLRPQHF
TGTGCCAGTAACCTGGGGGACAGGGGGCTGCGGCCCCAGCATTTT
>.|.|TRBJ2-5|TRBV7-9
CASSLVGGVKYETQYF
TGTGCCAGCAGCTTAGTTGGGGGCGTTAAATACGAGACCCAGTACTTC
>.|few|TRBJ1-3|TRBV6-5
CASSYGIGNTIYF
TGTGCCAGCAGTTACGGAATTGGAAACACCATATATTTT
>.|few|TRBJ2-1|TRBV11-2
CASSLAAEQFF
TGTGCCAGCAGCTTAGCGGCAGAGCAGTTCTTC
>TRBD1|few|TRBJ2-3|TRBV9
CASSVGQGARISDLTDTQYF
TGTGCCAGCAGCGTCGGACAGGGGGCTAGAATCTCGGATTTGACAGATACGCAGTATTTT
>TRBD1|many|TRBJ1-1|TRBV24-1
CATSGLPGQGITEAFF
TGTGCCACCAGTGGGTTGCCGGGACAGGGGATCACTGAAGCTTTCTTT
>.|.|TRBJ2-3|TRBV6-2/TRBV6-3
CASSYSGQNTDTQYF
TGTGCCAGCAGTTACTCAGGACAGAACACAGATACGCAGTATTTT
>.|many|TRBJ2-2|TRBV15
CATSRDPTTGELFF
TGTGCCACCAGCAGAGATCCTACCACCGGGGAGCTGTTTTTT
>TRBD1|.|TRBJ1-4|TRBV5-4
CASRDRDRGEKLFF
TGTGCCAGCAGAGACCGGGACAGGGGGGAAAAACTGTTTTTT
>TRBD2|many|TRBJ2-3|TRBV13
CASSSRSGAGRASTDTQYF
TGTGCCAGCAGCTCTCGGTCGGGAGCGGGGCGTGCTAGCACAGATACGCAGTATTTT
>.|few|TRBJ2-7|TRBV5-6
CASSLRVAIYDEQYF
TGTGCCAGCAGCTTGCGGGTAGCTATATACGACGAGCAGTACTTC
>TRBD1|.|TRBJ1-1|TRBV7-9
CASTKGAGINTEAFF
TGTGCCAGCACCAAGGGGGCCGGAATAAACACTGAAGCTTTCTTT
>.|many|TRBJ1-2|TRBV9
CASSATGGANYGYTF
TGTGCCAGCAGCGCTACTGGGGGCGCTAACTATGGCTACACCTTC
>.|few|TRBJ2-7|TRBV6-1
CASSDRAYYEQYF
TGTGCCAGCAGTGACCGGGCCTACTACGAGCAGTACTTC
>.|many|TRBJ2-7|TRBV28
CASSLGGWGYEQYF
TGTGCCAGCAGTTTAGGGGGCTGGGGGTACGAGCAGTACTTC
>TRBD1|once|TRBJ1-5|TRBV28
CASSSSRRLDREGDSNQPRHF
TGTGCCAGCAGTTCCTCGCGGCGACTGGACAGGGAGGGAGATAGCAATCAGCCCCGGCATTTT
>.|.|TRBJ2-1|TRBV7-9
CASSPTRGDPSYIEQFF
TGTGCCAGCAGCCCCACACGAGGGGACCCCTCCTACATTGAGCAGTTCTTC
>TRBD2|.|TRBJ2-3|TRBV4-1
CASSRHSSGEADTQYF
TGCGCCAGCAGCCGGCACAGTAGCGGGGAGGCAGATACGCAGTATTTT
>.|many|TRBJ1-1|TRBV4-1
CASSHLGAEAFF
TGCGCCAGCAGCCATTTAGGGGCTGAAGCTTTCTTT
>.|many|TRBJ2-2|TRBV13
CASSPRVTGELFF
TGTGCCAGCAGCCCGCGGGTCACCGGGGAGCTGTTTTTT
>.|many|TRBJ2-6|TRBV7-8
CASSLSGLSGANVLTF
TGTGCCAGCAGCTTATCTGGACTCTCTGGGGCCAACGTCCTGACTTTC
>TRBD2|many|TRBJ2-3|TRBV7-6
CASSKTAGGPDTQYF
TGTGCCAGCAGCAAAACAGCGGGGGGGCCAGATACGCAGTATTTT
>TRBD1|few|TRBJ2-3|TRBV30
CAWASTGTGGTDTQCF
TGTGCCTGGGCGAGCACCGGGACAGGGGGCACAGATACGCAGTGTTTT
>.|many|TRBJ1-2|TRBV9
CASTLGPKIPAVNYGYTF
TGTGCCAGCACCCTAGGGCCGAAAATACCGGCGGTTAACTATGGCTACACCTTC
>.|many|TRBJ2-3|TRBV9
CASSYLLGGTQYF
TGTGCCAGCAGCTATCTTCTCGGCGGTACGCAGTATTTT